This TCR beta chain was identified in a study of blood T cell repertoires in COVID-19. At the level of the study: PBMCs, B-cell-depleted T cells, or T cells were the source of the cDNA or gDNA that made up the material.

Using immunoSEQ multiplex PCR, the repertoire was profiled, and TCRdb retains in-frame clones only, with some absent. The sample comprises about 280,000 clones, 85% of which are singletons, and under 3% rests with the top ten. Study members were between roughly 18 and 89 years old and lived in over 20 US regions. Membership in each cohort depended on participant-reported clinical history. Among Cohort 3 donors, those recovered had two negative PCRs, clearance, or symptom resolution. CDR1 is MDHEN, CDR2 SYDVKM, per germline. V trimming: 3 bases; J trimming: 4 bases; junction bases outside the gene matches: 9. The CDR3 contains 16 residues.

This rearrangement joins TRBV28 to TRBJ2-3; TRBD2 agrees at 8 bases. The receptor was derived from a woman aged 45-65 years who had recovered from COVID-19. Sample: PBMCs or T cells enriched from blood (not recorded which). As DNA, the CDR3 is TGTGCCAGCAGTTTTACCCGCGGGGGGATGGCAGATACGCAGTATTTT. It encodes CASSFTRGGMADTQYF.